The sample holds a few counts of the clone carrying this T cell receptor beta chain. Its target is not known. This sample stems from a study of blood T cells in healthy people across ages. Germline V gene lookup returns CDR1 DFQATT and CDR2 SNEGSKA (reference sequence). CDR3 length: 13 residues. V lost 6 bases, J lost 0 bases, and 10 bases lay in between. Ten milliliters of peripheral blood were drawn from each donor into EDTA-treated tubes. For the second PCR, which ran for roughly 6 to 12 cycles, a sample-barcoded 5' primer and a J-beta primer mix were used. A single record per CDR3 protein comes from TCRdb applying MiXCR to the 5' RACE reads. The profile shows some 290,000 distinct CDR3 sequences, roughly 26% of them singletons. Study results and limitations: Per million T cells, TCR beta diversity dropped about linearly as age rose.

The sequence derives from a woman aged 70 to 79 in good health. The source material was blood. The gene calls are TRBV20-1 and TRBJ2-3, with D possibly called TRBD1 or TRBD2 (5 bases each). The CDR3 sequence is CSAPRGSTDTQYF. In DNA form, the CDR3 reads TGCAGTGCCCCCCGGGGCAGCACAGATACGCAGTATTTT.